Listed below are T cell receptor beta chains from one sample, sequenced in a study of T cells in Graves' hyperthyroidism and ophthalmopathy. MiXCR was run by TCRdb on the multiplex PCR reads, yielding one entry per CDR3 protein. The sample carries around 580,000 distinct CDR3 sequences, 15% to 20% recorded once. The sample comprised blood. The receptors shown here come from a woman aged 18-29 years with Graves' hyperthyroidism. Both conserved end residues are part of each CDR3. Fields, in order: V gene, D gene, J gene, clone size, CDR3 DNA, CDR3 protein. A D gene is named only where the DNA matches it firmly. Not every row has a clone size; where given, it reads once, few, many or a size class.

TRBV28	-	TRBJ2-7	many	TGTGCCAGCAGTTTATGGTTGGGGGCCTACGAGCAGTACTTC	CASSLWLGAYEQYF
TRBV6-1	-	TRBJ2-3	-	TGTGCCAGCAGCAACAGTCAAGATACGCAGTATTTT	CASSNSQDTQYF
TRBV28	TRBD1	TRBJ1-5	few	TGTGCCAGCAGCCTGGCGGACGGGACAGGGAACCAGCCCCAGCATTTT	CASSLADGTGNQPQHF
TRBV7-9	TRBD1	TRBJ1-4	few	TGTGCCAGCAGCCTACCGGGACAGGGGTCAAAACTGTTTTTT	CASSLPGQGSKLFF
TRBV30	-	TRBJ2-4	-	TGTGCCTGGAGTAACCGGATCCGATTAGCCAAAAACATTCAGTACTTC	CAWSNRIRLAKNIQYF
TRBV27	-	TRBJ2-7	many	TGTGCCAGCAGTTTAAGCAGGGCGCCCTACGAGCAGTACTTC	CASSLSRAPYEQYF
TRBV24-1	TRBD1	TRBJ2-5	few	TGTGCCACCAGTGACAGTGACGGGACAGGGCGAGAGACCCAGTACTTC	CATSDSDGTGRETQYF
TRBV3-1	-	TRBJ1-2	many	TGTGCCAGCAGCCAAGTCGGCAGGGGATATGGCTACACCTTC	CASSQVGRGYGYTF
TRBV20-1	-	TRBJ2-7	-	TGCAGTGCCCCTGGGACCTACAATGAGCAGTACTTC	CSAPGTYNEQYF
TRBV18	-	TRBJ2-3	-	TGTGCCAGCTCACCTTGGGACGCCAAACTTTCCACAGATACGCAGTATTTT	CASSPWDAKLSTDTQYF
TRBV20-1	TRBD2	TRBJ2-3	-	TGCAGTGCTAGATCACGGACTAGCGGGGGATTTCGCACAGATACGCAGTATTTT	CSARSRTSGGFRTDTQYF
TRBV6-1	TRBD1	TRBJ1-1	-	TGTGCCAGCAACAAGGACAGGGGGGTCACTGAAGCTTTCTTT	CASNKDRGVTEAFF
TRBV28	-	TRBJ2-3	many	TGTGCCAGCACCCGCGGGGACTGGCACACAGATACGCAGTATTTT	CASTRGDWHTDTQYF
TRBV19	TRBD2	TRBJ2-3	-	TGTGCCAGTAGACCATTAGCGGGAGACACAGATACGCAGTATTTT	CASRPLAGDTDTQYF
TRBV19	-	TRBJ1-1	few	TGTGCCAGTAAAGAGCAGGGGCTGGACACTGAAGCTTTCTTT	CASKEQGLDTEAFF
TRBV4-1	-	TRBJ1-2	-	TGCGCCAGCAGCGAAGCCCAAGGCCAGAACTATGGCTACACCTTC	CASSEAQGQNYGYTF
TRBV10-3	-	TRBJ2-1	-	TGTGCCATCAGTGAGTACGCCAATCCGTCCTACAATGAGCAGTTCTTC	CAISEYANPSYNEQFF
TRBV12-3/TRBV12-4	TRBD2	TRBJ2-7	-	TGTGCCAGCAGCCGAGGGAGGGGACGGTCCTACGAGCAGTACTTC	CASSRGRGRSYEQYF
TRBV13	-	TRBJ1-4	few	TGTGCCAGCAGCGAATCGGGATTTACTAATGAAAAACTGTTTTTT	CASSESGFTNEKLFF
TRBV11-3	-	TRBJ2-3	many	TGTGCCAGCAGCTTAGACGGTAGCTCTGCGGCGCGCAGTGAGCAGTATTTT	CASSLDGSSAARSEQYF
TRBV28	TRBD1	TRBJ2-6	few	TGTGCCAGCAGTCTCCCCGGCAGGGGGACCTTTGGGGCCAACGTCCTGACTTTC	CASSLPGRGTFGANVLTF
TRBV15	TRBD1	TRBJ2-1	few	TGTGCCACCAGCAGACGGGGGACAGGGGGACGCAATGAGCAGTTCTTC	CATSRRGTGGRNEQFF
TRBV10-2	-	TRBJ1-2	-	TGCGCCAGTCAGGGAAGGAACTATGGCTACACCTTC	CASQGRNYGYTF
TRBV6-5	TRBD1	TRBJ2-2	many	TGTGCCAGCAGTTACGGGGACAGGGACACCGGGGAGCTGTTTTTT	CASSYGDRDTGELFF
TRBV3-1	TRBD1	TRBJ1-1	-	TGTGCCAGCAGCCAATCCGGGACAGGGTTCCCTGAAGCTTTCTTT	CASSQSGTGFPEAFF
TRBV6-5	TRBD2	TRBJ2-5	few	TGTGCCAGCAGTTACGCCCTCGGCGCGGGGGGCCAAGAGACCCAGTACTTC	CASSYALGAGGQETQYF
TRBV28	-	TRBJ1-5	many	TGTGCCAGCAGTTTAGGAGGGATTAGCAATCAGCCCCAGCATTTT	CASSLGGISNQPQHF
TRBV27	-	TRBJ1-2	many	TGTGCCAGCAGTTTTTTCAGAAACTATGGCTACACCTTC	CASSFFRNYGYTF
TRBV28	TRBD2	TRBJ2-7	-	TGTGCCAGCACGGGGGGGGTCTCCTACGAGCAGTACTTC	CASTGGVSYEQYF
TRBV20-1	-	TRBJ1-5	-	TGCAGTGCTAGAGCGGGGGAGGGTAGCAATCAGCCCCAGCATTTT	CSARAGEGSNQPQHF
TRBV7-9	-	TRBJ2-7	many	TGTGCCAGCAGCTCGCCACAGGGAAACGAGCAGTACTTC	CASSSPQGNEQYF
TRBV20-1	-	TRBJ2-3	many	TGCAGTGCTAGTTTCCTTGTTGGCACAGATACGCAGTATTTT	CSASFLVGTDTQYF
TRBV6-5	-	TRBJ1-5	many	TGTGCCAGCAGTTACTCCCGATTTAGCAATCAGCCCCAGCATTTT	CASSYSRFSNQPQHF
TRBV6-5	-	TRBJ1-2	-	TGTGCCAGCAGTTTAACACGATTCTATGGCTACACCTTC	CASSLTRFYGYTF
TRBV6-1	TRBD2	TRBJ2-1	few	TGTGCCAGCAGTCGGGAGGAGCGGGGGGAGCAGTTCTTC	CASSREERGEQFF
TRBV7-2	-	TRBJ2-1	many	TGTGCCAGCAGCTTAGGGGTGAAGAGACGGCTCTATGAGCAGTTCTTC	CASSLGVKRRLYEQFF
TRBV3-1	TRBD1	TRBJ1-1	many	TGTGCCAGCAGCCTCCAGGGGGCCTTAAACCTCTTATCTGAAGCTTTCTTT	CASSLQGALNLLSEAFF
TRBV27	TRBD2	TRBJ2-3	-	TGTGCCAGCAGTCGGATTAGCGGGAGATTGAATACGCAGTATTTT	CASSRISGRLNTQYF
TRBV4-1	-	TRBJ2-3	few	TGCGCCAGCAGAATCAGCGCTGCAGATACGCAGTATTTT	CASRISAADTQYF
TRBV29-1	-	TRBJ2-3	few	TGCAGCGCCACGACGGGGGCAGATACGCAGTATTTT	CSATTGADTQYF
TRBV19	-	TRBJ1-5	-	TGTGCCAGTAGGGCCCTCGGGACACAATATAGCAATCAGCCCCAGCATTTT	CASRALGTQYSNQPQHF
TRBV11-2	-	TRBJ2-1	-	TGTGCCAGCAGCCCAATAGCGGGTGGGGGCAGGAACAATGAGCAGTTCTTC	CASSPIAGGGRNNEQFF
TRBV6-2/TRBV6-3	-	TRBJ1-1	few	TGTGCCAGCAGCGGAGGACAGATTACTGAAGCTTTCTTT	CASSGGQITEAFF
TRBV12-3/TRBV12-4	-	TRBJ2-7	many	TGTGCCAGCAGTTCCCAGGGCCCCTACGAGCAGTACTTC	CASSSQGPYEQYF
TRBV20-1	TRBD1	TRBJ1-5	few	TGCAGTGCTAGTGCTGGGACAGGGAATCAGCCCCAGCATTTT	CSASAGTGNQPQHF